The source of this T cell receptor beta chain is a study of CD8+ T cells in alopecia areata. V gave up 2 bases and J gave up 0 bases; unmatched junction bases: 5. Germline V gene lookup returns CDR1 SGHNT and CDR2 YYREEE (reference sequence). The CDR3 is 16 amino acids. TCR sequencing used cDNA made by reverse transcription of extracted RNA. Measured with immunoSEQ multiplex PCR; TCRdb has only the in-frame clones, and not every one. This table has about 200,000 clones, over 45% appearing once. Sample treatment: oral pan-JAK inhibitor, 5-10 mg twice daily. The clonotype was recovered from a human donor with alopecia areata. This sequence joins TRBV5-4 and TRBJ2-4, with 7 bases that match TRBD2. This specimen was CD4+ T cells sorted from blood, taken at week 24, from a patient treated with tofacitinib. In DNA, the CDR3 is TGTGCCAGCAGCTTTGGTGGGGGGGAAGCCAAAAACATTCAGTACTTC. Translated, it gives CASSFGGGEAKNIQYF.